The entry below describes one T cell receptor beta chain. This specimen belongs to a study of circulating CD8 cells and anti-PD-1 response in melanoma. V gave up 5 bases and J gave up 1 base, with 12 bases separating them. CDR1 and CDR2 (germline): SQVTM, ANQGSEA. CDR3 length equals 13 residues. The QIAseq Immune Repertoire TCR panel built the libraries from approximately 15 ng of total RNA. Using its own MiXCR run on the reads, TCRdb lists one record per CDR3 protein. Of about 710 distinct CDR3 sequences listed, 6% to 9% are singletons. From live CD3+CD8+TCRalphabeta+ cells, four PD-1 and/or TIGIT subsets were sorted.

J is TRBJ2-7 and V is TRBV29-1, with a possible D match to TRBD2 (5 bases). This sequence originates from a human donor with melanoma. This specimen was CD8+ T cells from PBMCs, taken at baseline or after one month of anti-PD-1 therapy (not recorded which). CDR3 sequence reads: CSVSRDRSYEQYF. CDR3 nucleotide sequence: TGCAGCGTTAGCCGGGATCGGTCCTACGAGCAGTACTTC.